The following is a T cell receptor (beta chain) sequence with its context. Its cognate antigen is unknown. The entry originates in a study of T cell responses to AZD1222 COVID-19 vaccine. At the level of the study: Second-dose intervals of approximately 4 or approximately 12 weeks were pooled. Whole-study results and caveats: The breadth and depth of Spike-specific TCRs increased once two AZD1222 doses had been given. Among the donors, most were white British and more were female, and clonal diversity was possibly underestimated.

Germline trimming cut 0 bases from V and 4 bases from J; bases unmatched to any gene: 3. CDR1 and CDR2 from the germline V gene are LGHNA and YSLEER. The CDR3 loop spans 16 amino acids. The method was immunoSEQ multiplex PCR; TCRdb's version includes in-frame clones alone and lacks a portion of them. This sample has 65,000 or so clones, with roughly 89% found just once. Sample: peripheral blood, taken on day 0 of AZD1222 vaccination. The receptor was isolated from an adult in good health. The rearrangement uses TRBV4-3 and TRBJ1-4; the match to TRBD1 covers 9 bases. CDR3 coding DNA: TGCGCCAGCAGCCAAGATCGGGGACAGGGTAATGAAAAACTGTTTTTT. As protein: CASSQDRGQGNEKLFF.